This T cell receptor beta chain was documented in a study of regulatory T cells in long-lasting Graves disease. The germline CDR1 and CDR2 sequences are SEHNR and FQNEAQ (reference sequence). This CDR3 spans 15 amino acids. V trimming: 2 bases; J trimming: 5 bases; junction bases outside the gene matches: 5. The time point denotes: persistent/refractory GD, antithyroid drugs over 5 years with positive TRAb. RNA from PBMCs was the source of the TCR library. Assembly of TCR beta libraries relied on iRepertoire HTBI primers together with Arm-PCR of CDR3 regions. Using its own MiXCR run on the multiplex PCR reads, TCRdb lists one record per CDR3 protein. The table has a few hundred thousand distinct CDR3 sequences, 20% to 25% seen once; the top ten hold around 15%. There are a few counts of this clonotype.

This receptor was obtained from a female donor with Graves disease. V usage is TRBV7-9 and J usage is TRBJ1-5; 8 bases match TRBD1. The material was peripheral blood mononuclear cells (PBMCs), obtained when the disease was refractory, from a patient treated with antithyroid drugs. The CDR3 sequence: CASSLSLTGDQPQHF. In DNA form, the CDR3 reads TGTGCCAGCAGCTTATCCTTGACAGGGGATCAGCCCCAGCATTTT.